These T cell receptor beta chains were read from a single sample in a study of blood T cell repertoires in COVID-19. Profiling relied on immunoSEQ multiplex PCR, and the TCRdb table lists in-frame clones only, not all of them. The table lists roughly 320,000 clones, 85% to 90% of them singletons. The sample was PBMCs or T cells enriched from blood (not recorded which). Every receptor here comes from a young man who had recovered from COVID-19. Both conserved end residues are part of each CDR3. The order of the fields is clone size, D gene, V gene, J gene, CDR3 DNA, CDR3 protein. A D gene is named only where the DNA matches it firmly. For some rows the clone size is stated as once, few or many, or as a class when expanded; others skip it.

abundance: -
d_gene: -
v_gene: TRBV5-6
j_gene: TRBJ1-2
CDR3nt: TGTGCCAGCAGCTTGAGTGGGGCAAGCTATGGCTACACCTTC
CDR3aa: CASSLSGASYGYTF

abundance: few
d_gene: -
v_gene: TRBV21-1
j_gene: TRBJ1-1
CDR3nt: TGTGCCAGCAGCAAGTGTAGCCCTCCTGTCACTGAAGCTTTCTTT
CDR3aa: CASSKCSPPVTEAFF

abundance: -
d_gene: TRBD2
v_gene: TRBV4-2
j_gene: TRBJ2-7
CDR3nt: TGTGCCAGCAGCCAAGAGGGACTAGCGGGGGTCTACGAGCAGTACTTC
CDR3aa: CASSQEGLAGVYEQYF

abundance: -
d_gene: -
v_gene: TRBV24-1
j_gene: TRBJ2-7
CDR3nt: TGTGCCACCAGTGACGGCCCTGGGGAGTCCAACCACGAGCAGTACTTC
CDR3aa: CATSDGPGESNHEQYF

abundance: -
d_gene: -
v_gene: TRBV19
j_gene: TRBJ1-5
CDR3nt: TGTGCCAGTAGTAAGTATTGGGGGCTATATCAGCCCCAGCATTTT
CDR3aa: CASSKYWGLYQPQHF

abundance: -
d_gene: -
v_gene: TRBV4-2
j_gene: TRBJ2-2
CDR3nt: TGTGCCAGCAGCCAGCGGCGGGGAACCGGGGAGCTGTTTTTT
CDR3aa: CASSQRRGTGELFF

abundance: -
d_gene: TRBD2
v_gene: TRBV6-4
j_gene: TRBJ2-1
CDR3nt: TGTGCCAGCAGTGACTGGGCGGGAGGCTCTGAGCAGTTCTTC
CDR3aa: CASSDWAGGSEQFF

abundance: few
d_gene: TRBD1
v_gene: TRBV5-1
j_gene: TRBJ1-2
CDR3nt: TGCGCCAGCAGCCCCTGGACAGGGGGGTATGGCTACACCTTC
CDR3aa: CASSPWTGGYGYTF

abundance: -
d_gene: TRBD1
v_gene: TRBV5-1
j_gene: TRBJ1-5
CDR3nt: TGCGCCAGCAGCGAGACAGGGGTTGGCAATCAGCCCCAGCATTTT
CDR3aa: CASSETGVGNQPQHF

abundance: -
d_gene: TRBD1
v_gene: TRBV5-5
j_gene: TRBJ2-7
CDR3nt: TGTGCCAGCAGCTTGGACACAGGGGGCGCCGAGCAGTACTTC
CDR3aa: CASSLDTGGAEQYF

abundance: once
d_gene: TRBD2
v_gene: TRBV5-1
j_gene: TRBJ2-3
CDR3nt: TGCGCCAGCAGCTTCGGAGCGGGAGGGGCCACAGATACGCAGTATTTT
CDR3aa: CASSFGAGGATDTQYF

abundance: -
d_gene: -
v_gene: TRBV19
j_gene: TRBJ1-5
CDR3nt: TGTGCCAGTAGTATGGGAGGGTGGGAACAGCCCCAGCATTTT
CDR3aa: CASSMGGWEQPQHF

abundance: -
d_gene: -
v_gene: TRBV28
j_gene: TRBJ2-7
CDR3nt: TGTGCCACCGGACGGGAAACCTACGAGCAGTACTTC
CDR3aa: CATGRETYEQYF

abundance: once
d_gene: -
v_gene: TRBV6-5
j_gene: TRBJ2-3
CDR3nt: TGTGCCAGCAGGCCACCGGGACATTCCACAGATACGCAGTATTTT
CDR3aa: CASRPPGHSTDTQYF

abundance: -
d_gene: -
v_gene: TRBV5-4
j_gene: TRBJ1-1
CDR3nt: TGTGCCAGCAGCTTGGTGTACAGGGAGACTGAAGCTTTCTTT
CDR3aa: CASSLVYRETEAFF

abundance: -
d_gene: -
v_gene: TRBV28
j_gene: TRBJ1-2
CDR3nt: TGTGCCAGCAGTTTATCGAGCCGCCGCAAGTATGGCTACACCTTC
CDR3aa: CASSLSSRRKYGYTF

abundance: once
d_gene: -
v_gene: TRBV11-1
j_gene: TRBJ2-3
CDR3nt: TGTGCCAGCACCGGAGGAGGGAGGGATACGCAGTATTTT
CDR3aa: CASTGGGRDTQYF

abundance: -
d_gene: -
v_gene: TRBV28
j_gene: TRBJ1-5
CDR3nt: TGTGCCAGCACCTTCCCCCCGTTCAATCAGCCCCAGCATTTT
CDR3aa: CASTFPPFNQPQHF

abundance: -
d_gene: TRBD1
v_gene: TRBV30
j_gene: TRBJ1-5
CDR3nt: TGTGCCTGGAGGGGACAGATCAATCAGCCCCAGCATTTT
CDR3aa: CAWRGQINQPQHF

abundance: -
d_gene: -
v_gene: TRBV5-1
j_gene: TRBJ2-3
CDR3nt: TGCGCCAGCAGCTTGGTCGGGGGTACCTTCACAGATACGCAGTATTTT
CDR3aa: CASSLVGGTFTDTQYF

abundance: few
d_gene: TRBD2
v_gene: TRBV5-1
j_gene: TRBJ2-7
CDR3nt: TGCGCCAGCAGCCGGGGGGAGGGCGATATAGGCGAGCAGTACTTC
CDR3aa: CASSRGEGDIGEQYF

abundance: -
d_gene: TRBD1
v_gene: TRBV7-7
j_gene: TRBJ2-2
CDR3nt: TGTGCTAGCAGCTTAGGGAACAGGGGGCGCGCCGGGGAGCTGTTTTTT
CDR3aa: CASSLGNRGRAGELFF

abundance: -
d_gene: -
v_gene: TRBV3-1/TRBV3-2
j_gene: TRBJ2-7
CDR3nt: TGTGCCAGCAGCGAGTACCGCGGCCCCTACGAGCAGTACTTC
CDR3aa: CASSEYRGPYEQYF

abundance: -
d_gene: TRBD1
v_gene: TRBV30
j_gene: TRBJ1-1
CDR3nt: TGTGCCTGGGAGACAGGGGCTGGGGCGGACACTGAAGCTTTCTTT
CDR3aa: CAWETGAGADTEAFF

abundance: -
d_gene: TRBD1
v_gene: TRBV5-5
j_gene: TRBJ1-5
CDR3nt: TGTGCCAGCAGCTTGGCATTTTGGGGGACAGGGGGTGGCGGCAATCAGCCCCAGCATTTT
CDR3aa: CASSLAFWGTGGGGNQPQHF

abundance: -
d_gene: -
v_gene: TRBV5-6
j_gene: TRBJ2-1
CDR3nt: TGTGCCAGCAGCTGGGCATCGGTGCGGGGTGAGCAGTTCTTC
CDR3aa: CASSWASVRGEQFF

abundance: -
d_gene: TRBD2
v_gene: TRBV2
j_gene: TRBJ2-4
CDR3nt: TGTGCCAGCAGTGCACTAGCGGGAGCGTCGAACATTCAGTACTTC
CDR3aa: CASSALAGASNIQYF

abundance: -
d_gene: -
v_gene: TRBV28
j_gene: TRBJ1-2
CDR3nt: TGTGCCACCGCCCCAGGGTCCTATGGCTACACCTTC
CDR3aa: CATAPGSYGYTF

abundance: -
d_gene: TRBD2
v_gene: TRBV5-6
j_gene: TRBJ2-7
CDR3nt: TGTGCCAGCGGGAGAGCGGGGGGAATACCCTACGAGCAGTACTTC
CDR3aa: CASGRAGGIPYEQYF

abundance: -
d_gene: TRBD2
v_gene: TRBV11-2
j_gene: TRBJ2-5
CDR3nt: TGTGCCAGCAGCTATACGGCGGGGGTAAGGCAAGAGACCCAGTACTTC
CDR3aa: CASSYTAGVRQETQYF

abundance: -
d_gene: -
v_gene: TRBV7-2
j_gene: TRBJ1-1
CDR3nt: TGTGCCAGCAGCTTTCAGTGGAACACTGAAGCTTTCTTT
CDR3aa: CASSFQWNTEAFF

abundance: -
d_gene: -
v_gene: TRBV19
j_gene: TRBJ1-1
CDR3nt: TGTGCCAGTAGTATGGCGGGGGGGGTTGGGAACACTGAAGCTTTCTTT
CDR3aa: CASSMAGGVGNTEAFF

abundance: -
d_gene: TRBD1
v_gene: TRBV7-9
j_gene: TRBJ1-4
CDR3nt: TGTGCCAGCAGCGCAAGGACAGGGCCGGTTGAAAAACTGTTTTTT
CDR3aa: CASSARTGPVEKLFF

abundance: -
d_gene: TRBD1
v_gene: TRBV18
j_gene: TRBJ1-4
CDR3nt: TGTGCCAGCTCACCGGCCAGGGGGAATGAAAAACTGTTTTTT
CDR3aa: CASSPARGNEKLFF